Following are 10 T cell receptor beta chains from one sample sequenced in a study of graft-versus-host responses after intestinal transplantation. TCRdb keeps only in-frame clones here, not all; method: immunoSEQ multiplex PCR. The repertoire includes roughly 15,000 clones, around two fifths of them detected once, and 1.1% sits in the top ten. Sequences were derived from alloreactive CD4+ T cells from a mixed lymphocyte reaction culture, sampled before intestinal transplant. Subset denoted: CFSE-low proliferating T cells sorted from roughly six-day pre-transplant mixed lymphocyte reaction (GvH or HvG direction). Source of these receptors: a human patient who received an intestinal transplant.

This clone was seen more than once but under ten times. Here the CDR3 reads CASSYPQGAKGYTF. Here the CDR3 DNA reads TGTGCCAGCAGTTACCCACAGGGGGCTAAGGGCTACACCTTC. The V gene is TRBV6-6, the J gene TRBJ1-2; TRBD1 matches 9 bases. This CDR3 has 14 amino acids. From germline, CDR1 is MNHNY and CDR2 SVGAGI (reference sequence). The ends lost 2 bases at V and 8 bases at J; junction bases unmatched: 6.

The rearrangement links TRBV5-1 to TRBJ1-3; D gene ambiguous. Trimming took off 3 bases at V and 2 bases at J, with 6 bases between the two ends. This CDR3 comprises 13 residues. CDR1 is SGHRS, CDR2 YFSETQ, per germline. The DNA of the CDR3 is TGCGCCAGCAGCTGGGGAGCTGGAAACACCATATATTTT. Translating gives CASSWGAGNTIYF.

In its sample, this clone ranks as medium-sized. The chain combines TRBV2 with TRBJ1-1; D is possibly TRBD1 (5 bases). Per germline, CDR1 SNHLY and CDR2 FYNNEI. The CDR3 is made up of 14 amino acids. Deletions cut 4 bases from V and 4 bases from J, with 13 bases between. DNA for the CDR3: TGTGCCAGCAGTGTCGTCCGGGGGATCACTGAAGCTTTCTTT. Translating gives CASSVVRGITEAFF.

Only a few counts were recorded for this clone. V gene TRBV11-3 combines with J gene TRBJ1-2, with TRBD1 matching 7 bases. Germline V gene lookup returns CDR1 SGHNT and CDR2 YENEEA. CDR3 size: 16 residues. The V segment lost 1 base and the J segment 0 bases; nucleotides outside the gene matches: 5. In DNA form, the CDR3 reads TGTGCCAGCAGCTTAGGTGGACAGGTAGCTAACTATGGCTACACCTTC. Its translation is CASSLGGQVANYGYTF.

This clone was recorded a few times. The V call is TRBV7-2, the J call TRBJ2-1, with 13 bases that match TRBD2. With 5 bases clipped from V and 8 bases from J, the junction kept 9 bases outside the gene matches. The CDR3 has 16 residues. In germline, CDR1 is SGHTA, CDR2 FQGNSA. The CDR3 DNA reads TGTGCCAGCAGCACCCAACTAGCGGGGGGGTTATATGAGCAGTTCTTC. Protein: CASSTQLAGGLYEQFF.

The V and J genes are TRBV7-9 and TRBJ2-3, with 8 bases fitting TRBD2. The CDR3 is 14 residues long. The V gene end was trimmed by 10 bases and the J gene end by 4 bases; junction bases not matched to a gene: 10. Germline assignment: CDR1 SEHNR and CDR2 FQNEAQ (reference sequence). The DNA for the CDR3 is TGTGCCACCCAGCTCGGGGGGGCTGCAGATACGCAGTATTTT. Residues: CATQLGGAADTQYF.

This clone was seen more than once but under ten times. This rearrangement joins TRBV19 to TRBJ2-2; 7 bases are shared with TRBD1. The CDR3 has 13 residues. The junction had 3 bases not matched to a gene; V was cut back by 6 bases and J by 5 bases. Germline CDR1 LNHDA, CDR2 SQIVND (reference sequence). The CDR3: CASRRQGTGELFF. CDR3 DNA sequence: TGTGCCAGTAGGAGACAGGGAACCGGGGAGCTGTTTTTT.

This chain joins TRBV7-8 and TRBJ2-7; D unclear. In germline, CDR1 is SGHVS, CDR2 FQNEAQ. Between the trimmed V and J ends, which lost 3 bases and 2 bases, there was a span of 8 bases. This CDR3 has 13 residues. In DNA, the CDR3 is TGTGCCAGCAGCTTGGGCAGAACCTACGAGCAGTACTTC. It translates to CASSLGRTYEQYF.

This clone was observed a handful of times. This chain joins TRBV27 and TRBJ2-7; 8 bases align to TRBD2. CDR3 length equals 16 residues. V dropped 6 bases and J dropped 0; count of bases not matched to a gene: 10. Looked up from germline, CDR1 is MNHEY and CDR2 is SMNVEV (reference sequence). CDR3 in DNA: TGTGCCAGCAGAAATAGCGGGGCTCCTAGCTCCTACGAGCAGTACTTC. This codes for CASRNSGAPSSYEQYF.

This clone was counted between two and nine times. V is TRBV5-1 and J is TRBJ1-1; D unclear. Germline V gene sequence: CDR1 SGHRS, CDR2 YFSETQ. There are 13 residues in the CDR3. The V end lost 0 bases, the J end lost 7 bases, and 10 bases lay between the germline ends. CDR3: CASSLGPPGEAFF. Here the CDR3 DNA reads TGCGCCAGCAGCTTGGGACCGCCAGGTGAAGCTTTCTTT.